The 22 T cell receptor beta chains below come from one sample, sequenced in a study of Graves' ophthalmopathy and Graves' hyperthyroidism. Scientists amplified the TCR beta CDR3 regions from RNA transcripts. In the first round, RT-PCR was carried out with HTBI primers, and a multiplex PCR formed the second round. TCRdb processed the multiplex PCR reads anew with MiXCR; each CDR3 protein has one entry. The profile shows 680,000 or so distinct CDR3 sequences, about a fifth of them singletons. The sequencing input was peripheral blood. Every receptor here comes from a woman aged 18-29 years with stable Graves' hyperthyroidism. Some clones in this sample may be carry-over from other donors' samples.

The gene calls are TRBV7-2 and TRBJ2-5; D is unclear. The length of the CDR3 is 13 residues. Germline V CDR1 and CDR2: SGHTA, FQGNSA. Trimming removed 1 base at V and 3 bases at J, with 6 bases between. The CDR3 DNA sequence: TGTGCCAGCAGCTTAGGGTACGAAGAGACCCAGTACTTC. Its translation is CASSLGYEETQYF.

In this sample, this clonotype turned up many times. This sequence joins TRBV28 and TRBJ2-7, with D unclear. Germline CDR1 MDHEN, CDR2 SYDVKM. This CDR3 has 12 amino acids. V dropped 5 bases and J dropped 6 bases, with 11 bases sitting between them. The CDR3 spells CASSAQPSEQYF. The CDR3 DNA reads as TGTGCCAGCAGTGCCCAGCCGTCCGAGCAGTACTTC.

This clonotype was recorded a few times. The gene calls are TRBV10-3 and TRBJ2-5; D is perhaps TRBD2 (5 bases). The CDR3 totals 12 residues. Trimming left V 10 bases short and J 4 bases short, with 13 bases between. The germline gives CDR1 ENHRY, CDR2 SYGVKD. CDR3 sequence reads: CASTGIGETQYF. The CDR3, as DNA: TGTGCCAGCACGGGGATTGGAGAGACCCAGTACTTC.

The V gene is TRBV11-3, the J gene TRBJ1-6; TRBD1 agrees at 8 bases. The CDR3 consists of 15 residues. Germline V gene lookup returns CDR1 SGHNT and CDR2 YENEEA. The trim removed 6 bases at V and 8 bases at J, leaving 9 bases unmatched. In DNA, the CDR3 is TGTGCCAGCAGTCTAACCGGGACAGGCTATTCACCCCTCCACTTT. The encoded protein is CASSLTGTGYSPLHF.

This clonotype was detected many times. The rearrangement links TRBV10-3 to TRBJ2-7; 9 bases are a match to TRBD2. The CDR3 has 15 residues. V trimming: 4 bases; J trimming: 1 base; junction bases outside the gene matches: 5. Germline CDR1 reads ENHRY; CDR2 reads SYGVKD. The DNA for the CDR3 is TGTGCCATCAGTGGGAAGCTAGCGGGATCCTACGAGCAGTACTTC. This encodes CAISGKLAGSYEQYF.

There are many counts of this clonotype. V usage is TRBV6-2 or TRBV6-3 and J usage is TRBJ1-2; D is ambiguous. V dropped 7 bases and J dropped 1 base, with 16 bases sitting between them. Per germline, CDR1 MNHEY and CDR2 SVGEGT. The CDR3 sequence is 15 residues long. CDR3 bases: TGTGCCAGCACCCCACGGCGCCGACATAACTATGGCTACACCTTC. Translation: CASTPRRRHNYGYTF.

This clonotype was seen at least ten times. J is TRBJ2-5 and V is TRBV20-1; a weak D match, TRBD1 (6 bases). Germline CDR1 and CDR2: DFQATT and SNEGSKA (reference sequence). The germline V and J ends were trimmed by 6 bases and 5 bases, with 16 bases remaining between them. This CDR3 region has 13 residues. CDR3 residues: CSAPRGFWETQYF. CDR3 sequence (DNA): TGCAGTGCACCAAGGGGGTTCTGGGAGACCCAGTACTTC.

CDR3 sequence: CSAYPRVFDSPLHF. The CDR3 region has the DNA TGCAGTGCTTACCCCAGGGTTTTCGATTCACCCCTCCACTTT. The gene calls are TRBV20-1 and TRBJ1-6; a weak D match, TRBD1 (5 bases). The CDR3 is 14 amino acids. From germline, CDR1 is DFQATT and CDR2 SNEGSKA (reference sequence). V was cut by 5 bases and J by 8 bases, with 16 bases left in between.

The chain has TRBV20-1 and TRBJ1-1; tentative D call: TRBD1 (6 bases). CDR1 and CDR2 from the germline V gene are DFQATT and SNEGSKA (reference sequence). The ends were cut back, 1 base at V and 0 bases at J, with 12 bases in the middle. This CDR3 has 15 residues. CDR3 protein: CSARVGGAMNTEAFF. Here the CDR3 DNA reads TGCAGTGCTAGAGTGGGGGGGGCCATGAACACTGAAGCTTTCTTT.

J is TRBJ1-2 and V is TRBV30; D not certain. V was trimmed by 7 bases and J by 6 bases, leaving 3 bases between them. The CDR3 extends over 8 amino acids. The germline CDR1 and CDR2 sequences are GTSNPN and SVGIG (reference sequence). The CDR3 sequence is CALDGYTF. The CDR3 bases are TGTGCCTTAGATGGCTACACCTTC.

This clonotype appeared many times. The genes are TRBV28 and TRBJ1-1; no definite D call. CDR1 and CDR2 from the germline V gene are MDHEN and SYDVKM. The CDR3 has 13 residues. V was pared by 6 bases and J by 8 bases, with 16 bases between. The CDR3 sequence is CASRPEGLSEAFF. The CDR3 DNA reads as TGTGCCAGCAGGCCAGAAGGACTGAGCGAAGCTTTCTTT.

This chain links TRBV28 with TRBJ1-1, with TRBD1 as a possible D gene (6 bases). V was clipped by 6 bases and J by 3 bases, with 17 bases between them. The CDR3 extends over 15 amino acids. The germline gives CDR1 MDHEN, CDR2 SYDVKM. The CDR3 is CASRLTGRSYTEAFF. CDR3 nucleotides: TGTGCCAGCAGATTGACAGGAAGAAGTTACACTGAAGCTTTCTTT. Together with reference TRBV28 and TRBJ1-1, the CDR3 gives the full variable domain: DVKVTQSSRYLVKRTGEKVFLECVQDMDHENMFWYRQDPGLGLRLIYFSYDVKMKEKGDIPEGYSVSREKKERFSLILESASTNQTSMYLCASRLTGRSYTEAFFGQGTRLTVV.

This clonotype showed up many times. This rearrangement joins TRBV5-1 to TRBJ1-1, with D possibly TRBD1 on 5 matching bases. The CDR3 is made up of 12 amino acids. Germline lookup yields CDR1 SGHRS and CDR2 YFSETQ. Trimming took off 4 bases at V and 9 bases at J, with 13 bases between the two ends. The CDR3 DNA reads as TGCGCCAGCAGCACGCCTCAGGGACAAGCTTTCTTT. Translated: CASSTPQGQAFF. The full variable domain, completed using reference TRBV5-1 and TRBJ1-1, is KAGVTQTPRYLIKTRGQQVTLSCSPISGHRSVSWYQQTPGQGLQFLFEYFSETQRNKGNFPGRFSGRQFSNSRSEMNVSTLELGDSALYLCASSTPQGQAFFGQGTRLTVV.

The sample holds many counts of this clonotype. The gene calls are TRBV11-1 and TRBJ2-7; D is undetermined. Germline V gene lookup returns CDR1 SGHAT and CDR2 FQDESV (reference sequence). V was shortened by 2 bases and J by 6 bases, with 11 bases between the two germline ends. The CDR3 loop spans 13 amino acids. The CDR3 nucleotides read TGTGCCAGCAGCTTATTGAGTGTGGGCGAGCAGTACTTC. The encoded protein is CASSLLSVGEQYF.

The CDR3 coding sequence is TGTGCCAGCCTAACGGGCGGGGGGCCCAGGGAGCAGTACTTC. It is translated as CASLTGGGPREQYF. J is TRBJ2-7 and V is TRBV6-2 or TRBV6-3, with 8 bases that match TRBD2. V shed 8 bases, J shed 7 bases, and the junction held 13 bases outside the gene matches. The CDR3 length is 14 residues. CDR1 and CDR2 (germline): MNHEY, SVGEGT.

The chain is built from TRBV5-1 and TRBJ2-5; TRBD1 agrees at 7 bases. The ends lost 4 bases at V and 0 bases at J; junction bases unmatched: 3. CDR1 SGHRS and CDR2 YFSETQ come from the germline V gene. The CDR3 totals 14 residues. The CDR3 loop reads CASSPGQHQETQYF. CDR3 coding DNA: TGCGCCAGCAGCCCGGGACAGCACCAAGAGACCCAGTACTTC.

This clonotype was detected ten times or more. V is TRBV27 and J is TRBJ1-5; D not certain. CDR1 MNHEY and CDR2 SMNVEV come from the germline V gene (reference sequence). The CDR3 is made up of 13 amino acids. Trimming took 1 base from V and 4 from J, leaving 5 bases between them. The CDR3 DNA sequence: TGTGCCAGCAGTTTATGGCCAAATCAGCCCCAGCATTTT. This translates into CASSLWPNQPQHF.

This clonotype was seen repeatedly, ten times or more. The chain's CDR3 is CSARKGTANSPLHF. The CDR3 DNA is TGCAGTGCTAGGAAAGGGACAGCTAATTCACCCCTCCACTTT. The rearrangement joins TRBV20-1 to TRBJ1-6, with TRBD1 matching over 7 bases. Per germline, CDR1 DFQATT and CDR2 SNEGSKA (reference sequence). The CDR3 consists of 14 residues. V was pared by 3 bases and J by 6 bases, with 5 bases of the junction left unmatched.

The sample holds many counts of this clonotype. CDR3 DNA sequence: TGTGCCAGCAGTTACTTTGGGTGGGGGAACACTGAAGCTTTCTTT. This gives the protein CASSYFGWGNTEAFF. The chain links TRBV6-5 to TRBJ1-1; D is ambiguous. Germline V lookup: CDR1 MNHEY, CDR2 SVGAGI. CDR3 length: 15 amino acids. Trimming shortened V by 1 base and J by 1 base, and 10 bases separated the two germline ends.

V usage is TRBV6-1 and J usage is TRBJ1-5; TRBD1 might be the D (6 bases). The CDR3 contains 12 residues. Germline V gene lookup returns CDR1 MNHNS and CDR2 SASEGT. The V end was cut by 8 bases, the J end by 4 bases, with 9 bases between. The CDR3 protein is CASVQGNQPQHF. The CDR3 region has the DNA TGTGCCAGCGTACAGGGAAATCAGCCCCAGCATTTT.

The chain links TRBV7-9 to TRBJ1-1; D remains ambiguous. The CDR3 runs to 12 residues. The V end lost 5 bases, the J end lost 3 bases, and 7 bases lay between the germline ends. Germline CDR1 reads SEHNR; CDR2 reads FQNEAQ (reference sequence). CDR3 loop: CASSLIYTEAFF. CDR3 nucleotide sequence: TGTGCCAGCAGCCTAATATACACTGAAGCTTTCTTT.

This clonotype was seen ten or more times. The chain couples TRBV7-2 to TRBJ1-2, with no clear D. Germline lookup yields CDR1 SGHTA and CDR2 FQGNSA. Trimming pared 0 bases from V and 5 bases from J, leaving 13 bases between. The CDR3 is made up of 15 amino acids. In DNA, the CDR3 is TGTGCCAGCAGCTTAGCGCAGGCTTCCGTGTATGGCTACACCTTC. Its protein product is CASSLAQASVYGYTF.